The 23 T cell receptor beta chains given below trace back to one sample, sequenced in a study of long-term antiretroviral therapy in people with HIV. Researchers ran immunoSEQ v3.0 at survey level. The data were produced by immunoSEQ multiplex PCR, yet TCRdb's version contains in-frame clones alone and is incomplete. There are more than 20,000 clones in the sample; more than 70% occur only once, and about 12% lies in the top ten. The starting material was unsorted PBMCs, obtained roughly 21 months before starting antiretroviral therapy. Every receptor here comes from a woman aged 40 to 50 with HIV.

The chain employs TRBV5-1 and TRBJ1-6, with D uncertain. This CDR3 is built from 13 residues. CDR1 is SGHRS, CDR2 YFSETQ, per germline. Trimming pared 3 bases from V and 0 bases from J, leaving 1 base between. The CDR3 loop reads CASSSSYNSPLHF. The DNA of the CDR3 is TGCGCCAGCAGCTCCTCCTATAATTCACCCCTCCACTTT.

The chain combines TRBV30 with TRBJ1-3; D gene ambiguous. This CDR3 has 14 amino acids. Germline V gene lookup returns CDR1 GTSNPN and CDR2 SVGIG (reference sequence). V was pared by 3 bases and J by 2 bases, with 11 bases between. The CDR3 protein is CAWSSGRPGNTIYF. CDR3 DNA: TGTGCCTGGAGCAGTGGCAGACCTGGAAACACCATATATTTT.

This clone was detected only a few times. The chain carries TRBV5-6 and TRBJ1-1; no firm D call. The CDR3 covers 13 residues. V was trimmed by 5 bases and J by 8 bases, leaving 16 bases between them. Germline V gene lookup returns CDR1 SGHDT and CDR2 YYEEEE. The CDR3 bases are TGTGCCAGCAGTGGACTTCGGACGGCCGAAGCTTTCTTT. Its translation is CASSGLRTAEAFF.

The rearrangement links TRBV18 to TRBJ1-4; no firm D call. Trimming removed 2 bases from V and 6 bases from J, with 7 bases in between. Germline assignment: CDR1 KGHSH and CDR2 LQKENI. The CDR3 length is 13 residues. CDR3 loop: CASSPVQDEKLFF. CDR3 nucleotides: TGTGCCAGCTCACCAGTCCAGGATGAAAAACTGTTTTTT.

The chain recombines TRBV27 with TRBJ2-1; 9 nucleotides match TRBD2. The CDR3 has 18 residues. Germline V gives CDR1 MNHEY, CDR2 SMNVEV (reference sequence). V was pared by 1 base and J by 8 bases, with 15 bases of the junction left unmatched. The CDR3 spells CASSLWASGANLGDEQFF. The CDR3 bases are TGTGCCAGCAGTTTATGGGCTAGCGGGGCTAACCTTGGTGATGAGCAGTTCTTC.

The rearrangement uses TRBV13 and TRBJ2-7, with 8 nucleotides matching TRBD1. CDR1 is PRHDT and CDR2 is FYEKMQ in the germline V gene (reference sequence). CDR3 length: 14 residues. Trimming removed 6 bases from V and 1 base from J; junction bases left unmatched: 5. The CDR3 DNA reads as TGTGCCAGCAGTCTGACAGGGGCGTCCTACGAGCAGTACTTC. Translated, it gives CASSLTGASYEQYF.

This clone was counted a few times. The chain has TRBV5-4 and TRBJ2-7; 7 bases map to TRBD2. The germline CDR1 and CDR2 sequences are SGHNT and YYREEE (reference sequence). J gave up 2 bases and V 4 bases, and 9 bases lay outside the gene matches. The CDR3 sequence is 15 residues long. DNA for the CDR3: TGTGCCAGCAGCGCGGGGAGGGCGGTTACCTACGAGCAGTACTTC. The encoded protein is CASSAGRAVTYEQYF. Filled out from reference TRBV5-4 and TRBJ2-7, the complete variable domain reads ETGVTQSPTHLIKTRGQQVTLRCSSQSGHNTVSWYQQALGQGPQFIFQYYREEENGRGNFPPRFSGLQFPNYSSELNVNALELDDSALYLCASSAGRAVTYEQYFGPGTRLTVT.

This rearrangement joins TRBV5-1 to TRBJ1-1, with no clear D. Germline V CDR1 and CDR2: SGHRS, YFSETQ. The CDR3 covers 12 residues. The V gene lost 0 bases and the J gene lost 7 bases, with 7 bases spanning the gap. The CDR3, as DNA: TGCGCCAGCAGCTTGGAACGGGGTGAAGCTTTCTTT. This gives the protein CASSLERGEAFF.

The V call is TRBV10-3, the J call TRBJ2-5; D may be TRBD1 (6 bases). Trimming removed 4 bases from V and 3 bases from J, with 9 bases in between. From germline, CDR1 is ENHRY and CDR2 SYGVKD. The CDR3 is 13 residues long. The CDR3 loop is CAISANREETQYF. The CDR3 DNA follows: TGTGCCATCAGTGCGAACAGGGAAGAGACCCAGTACTTC.

The V call is TRBV5-6, the J call TRBJ2-1, with D hard to call. Germline lookup yields CDR1 SGHDT and CDR2 YYEEEE. Trimming cost V 4 bases and J 0 bases, with 23 bases left between them. The CDR3 runs to 19 residues. Here the CDR3 DNA reads TGTGCCAGCAGCCCCGGACGGTTCCGAACCCGCCGCTCCTACAATGAGCAGTTCTTC. As protein: CASSPGRFRTRRSYNEQFF.

The chain joins TRBV30 to TRBJ2-6; D might be TRBD2 (6 bases). The CDR3 has 16 amino acids. V was cut by 3 bases and J by 3 bases, with 15 bases left in between. CDR1 is GTSNPN, CDR2 SVGIG, per germline (reference sequence). Here the CDR3 reads CAWSAAWGVGANVLTF. CDR3 DNA: TGTGCCTGGAGCGCCGCCTGGGGGGTTGGGGCCAACGTCCTGACTTTC.

The chain uses TRBV21-1 and TRBJ2-1; TRBD2 reflects the table's D call only, with no check against the DNA. TRBV21-1 is an annotated pseudogene. The CDR3 extends over 17 amino acids. CDR3 DNA: TGTGCCAGCAGCCCCCCCGCGACTAGCGGGAGAACATATGAGCAGTTCTTC. Protein sequence: CASSPPATSGRTYEQFF.

CDR3 region: CASSYAPSGNTIYF. CDR3 sequence (DNA): TGTGCCAGCAGTTACGCGCCCTCTGGAAACACCATATATTTT. The chain recombines TRBV6-5 with TRBJ1-3; D not certain. There are 14 residues in the CDR3. The germline CDR1 and CDR2 sequences are MNHEY and SVGAGI. Trimming stripped 2 bases from V and 0 bases from J, with 5 bases between.

V and J are TRBV10-3 and TRBJ1-2; 7 nucleotides agree with TRBD1. The germline gives CDR1 ENHRY, CDR2 SYGVKD. This CDR3 is 14 amino acids long. The V segment lost 10 bases and the J segment 8 bases; nucleotides outside the gene matches: 16. CDR3 in DNA: TGTGCCAGTCACACAGGGGCCACCGTGGGGGGCTACACCTTC. It translates to CASHTGATVGGYTF.

In its sample, this clone was seen a few times. The J gene is TRBJ2-1, the V gene TRBV2; the D is unclear. CDR3 size: 11 residues. Germline loops: CDR1 SNHLY, CDR2 FYNNEI. Trimming shortened V by 6 bases and J by 4 bases, and 4 bases separated the two germline ends. CDR3 in amino acids: CASSFYNEQFF. The CDR3 DNA reads TGTGCCAGCAGCTTTTACAATGAGCAGTTCTTC.

The J gene is TRBJ2-3, the V gene TRBV5-8; perhaps TRBD2 as D (5 bases). Trimming shortened V by 0 bases and J by 1 base, and 18 bases separated the two germline ends. The germline V gene has CDR1 SGHTS and CDR2 YDEGEE. The CDR3 extends over 18 amino acids. The CDR3 DNA sequence: TGTGCCAGCAGCTTGGCCGTGGAGCTAGCTTTGGGCACAGATACGCAGTATTTT. Translating gives CASSLAVELALGTDTQYF.

This clone has just a few counts. The same CDR3 can be traced to other DNA sequences in this sample. CDR3 region: CASHGDTQYF. CDR3 in DNA: TGTGCCAGCCACGGGGATACGCAGTATTTT. V gene TRBV19 combines with J gene TRBJ2-3; no firm D call. The CDR3 spans 10 residues. Germline CDR1 LNHDA, CDR2 SQIVND (reference sequence). Trimming left V 9 bases short and J 6 bases short, with 7 bases between.

V usage is TRBV30 and J usage is TRBJ2-1; TRBD2 is a possible D gene (6 bases). The V and J ends lost 2 bases and 0 bases respectively, with 8 bases between them. CDR3 length: 14 amino acids. The germline gives CDR1 GTSNPN, CDR2 SVGIG (reference sequence). CDR3 in DNA: TGTGCCTGGAGTTACGGGGGCTCCTACAATGAGCAGTTCTTC. This encodes CAWSYGGSYNEQFF.

The J gene is TRBJ1-2, the V gene TRBV19; the D gene is possibly TRBD1 (5 bases). The ends were cut back, 3 bases at V and 6 bases at J, with 20 bases in the middle. This CDR3 comprises 16 residues. The germline V gene encodes CDR1 LNHDA and CDR2 SQIVND (reference sequence). CDR3 DNA: TGTGCCAGTAGTATCGCGATGGGGGTGGAGTGGAATGGCTACACCTTC. Protein sequence: CASSIAMGVEWNGYTF.

The rearrangement uses TRBV5-5 and TRBJ2-3, with D perhaps matching TRBD1 or TRBD2 (5 bases each). The CDR3 is 16 amino acids. V lost 3 bases and J lost 2, with 16 bases in between. Per the germline V gene, CDR1 is SGHKS and CDR2 is YYEKEE (reference sequence). The CDR3: CASSSRGALYTDTQYF. In nucleotides, the CDR3 is TGTGCCAGCAGCTCCCGGGGCGCATTATACACAGATACGCAGTATTTT.

The chain is built from TRBV10-2 and TRBJ2-1; possibly TRBD2 for D (7 bases). CDR3 length equals 16 residues. Germline V gene data show CDR1 as WSHSY and CDR2 as SAAADI. V lost 0 bases, J lost 0 bases, and 9 bases lay in between. The CDR3 DNA reads as TGCGCCAGCAGTGAGTCGAGGGGGGGCTCCTACAATGAGCAGTTCTTC. Protein sequence: CASSESRGGSYNEQFF.

The chain carries TRBV27 and TRBJ1-2; 7 bases are a match to TRBD1. J was trimmed by 1 base and V by 3 bases; bases with no gene match: 5. Germline V gene data show CDR1 as MNHEY and CDR2 as SMNVEV (reference sequence). CDR3 length equals 15 residues. Written as DNA, the CDR3 is TGTGCCAGCAGTTTTTTCCGGGACAGTAACTATGGCTACACCTTC. Encoded protein: CASSFFRDSNYGYTF.

The chain has TRBV4-3 and TRBJ1-1; 9 bases agree with TRBD1. J gave up 3 bases and V 0 bases, and 5 bases lay outside the gene matches. Germline lookup yields CDR1 LGHNA and CDR2 YSLEER. There are 16 residues in the CDR3. The CDR3 DNA sequence: TGCGCCAGCAGCCAAGAAACAGGGGGCCCTCACACTGAAGCTTTCTTT. Translated, it gives CASSQETGGPHTEAFF.